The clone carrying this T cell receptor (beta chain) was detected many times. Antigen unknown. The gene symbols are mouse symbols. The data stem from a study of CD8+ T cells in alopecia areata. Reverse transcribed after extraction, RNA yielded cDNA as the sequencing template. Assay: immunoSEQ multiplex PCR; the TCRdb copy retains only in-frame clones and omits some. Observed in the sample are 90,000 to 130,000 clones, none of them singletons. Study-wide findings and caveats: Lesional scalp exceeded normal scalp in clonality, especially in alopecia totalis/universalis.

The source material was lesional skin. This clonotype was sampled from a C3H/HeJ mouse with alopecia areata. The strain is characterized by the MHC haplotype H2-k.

The chain's CDR3 is CASSDAQGSSDYTF. The sequenced CDR3 bases are TGTGCCAGCAGTGATGCTCAGGGTTCCTCC. This chain joins TRBV13-3 and TRBJ1-2; possible D gene TRBD1, 5 bases. The CDR3 end falls 4 residues outside the read, so it is completed with the germline J gene. There are 14 residues in the CDR3. Trimming took 0 bases from V and 4 from J, leaving 10 bases between them. From germline, CDR1 is NNHDY and CDR2 SYVADS.